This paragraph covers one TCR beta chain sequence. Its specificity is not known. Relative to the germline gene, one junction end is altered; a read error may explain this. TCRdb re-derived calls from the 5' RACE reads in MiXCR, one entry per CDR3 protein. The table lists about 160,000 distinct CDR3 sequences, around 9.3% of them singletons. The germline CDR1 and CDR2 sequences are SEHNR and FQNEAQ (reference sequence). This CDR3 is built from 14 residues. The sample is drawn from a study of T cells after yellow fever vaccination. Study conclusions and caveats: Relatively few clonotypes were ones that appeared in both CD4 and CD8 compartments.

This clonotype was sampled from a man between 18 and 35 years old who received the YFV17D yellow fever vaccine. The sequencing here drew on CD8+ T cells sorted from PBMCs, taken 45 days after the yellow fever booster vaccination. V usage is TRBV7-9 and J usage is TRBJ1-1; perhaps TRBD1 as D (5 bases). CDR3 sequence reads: CAGSLAGENTEAFF. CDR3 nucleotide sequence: TGTGCCGGCAGCTTAGCGGGGGAGAACACTGAAGCTTTCTTT.